A selection of T cell receptor beta chains follows, all from one sample in a study of spatial heterogeneity in lung cancer. MiXCR, run by TCRdb on the 5' RACE reads, gives a single entry per CDR3 protein. The top ten hold about a sixth of the sample, which has about 4,000 distinct CDR3 sequences, 10% to 13% seen once. The material sequenced was lung tumor tissue, taken at surgery. The receptors originated from a female donor with early-stage non-small cell lung cancer. CDR3s leave out the opening cysteine and the closing phenylalanine or tryptophan. The order of the fields is CDR3 length, V gene, J gene, CDR3 protein.

>11|TRBV28|TRBJ2-7
ASSRTTGTEQY
>11|TRBV20-1|TRBJ2-7
SARLAGILVQY
>12|TRBV28|TRBJ1-4
ASSLGHLNEKLF
>11|TRBV20-1|TRBJ2-7
SVPRPPFYEQY
>12|TRBV27|TRBJ1-1
ASRSYWGNTEAF
>12|TRBV4-2|TRBJ2-5
ASSHRSFQETQY
>11|TRBV6-5|TRBJ1-2
ASALDRNYGYT
>11|TRBV6-1|TRBJ2-5
ASGGGRAETQY
>12|TRBV3-1|TRBJ2-5
ASSLSGGAETQY
>14|TRBV30|TRBJ1-1
AWSVLGITENTEAF
>10|TRBV7-6|TRBJ2-3
ASSLGGQSQY
>12|TRBV7-9|TRBJ2-7
ASSPTGTGTEQY
>10|TRBV20-1|TRBJ2-5
SASLAQETQY
>12|TRBV30|TRBJ2-7
AWSRGTGSYEQY
>13|TRBV24-1|TRBJ2-3
ATSHSGGERDTQY
>15|TRBV4-1|TRBJ2-3
ASSQDWTSGTTDTQY
>11|TRBV12-3/TRBV12-4|TRBJ2-7
ASSLTGGYEQY
>12|TRBV7-2|TRBJ2-1
ASSLRGGRNEQF
>14|TRBV5-1|TRBJ2-5
ASSLVGTDKEETQY
>11|TRBV29-1|TRBJ1-1
SGRQGVNTEAF
>15|TRBV12-3/TRBV12-4|TRBJ2-1
ASSPSIGTTFYNEQF
>12|TRBV9|TRBJ2-5
ASSGDRGSGTQY
>12|TRBV7-9|TRBJ2-7
ASSDTGTGVEQY
>12|TRBV19|TRBJ2-3
ASSTRASTDTQY
>13|TRBV4-2|TRBJ1-1
ASSQDIFALTEAF
>10|TRBV21-1|TRBJ1-1
AKQGVNTEAF
>11|TRBV7-6|TRBJ1-1
ASSLEVNTEAF
>14|TRBV6-2/TRBV6-3|TRBJ2-5
ASSQSMGLWGETQY
>12|TRBV20-1|TRBJ2-7
SAGGVANSYEQY
>13|TRBV20-1|TRBJ1-1
SAPKGGPMNTEAF
>14|TRBV19|TRBJ2-1
ASSIGQGLAYNEQF
>13|TRBV20-1|TRBJ2-5
SAGRSGLGGWTQY
>11|TRBV28|TRBJ1-4
ASSLARTEKLF
>10|TRBV2|TRBJ2-1
ASSDWRNEQF
>13|TRBV2|TRBJ2-5
ASSPGTSFQETQY
>10|TRBV29-1|TRBJ2-7
SVEDLSYEQY
>12|TRBV6-2/TRBV6-3|TRBJ1-2
ASSYQTGIYGYT
>12|TRBV28|TRBJ2-7
ASSRTGGSYEQY
>13|TRBV28|TRBJ1-3
ASTKGTAPGNTIY
>13|TRBV20-1|TRBJ2-7
SARDRGRSSYEQY
>11|TRBV18|TRBJ1-1
ASSPGQNTEAF
>15|TRBV19|TRBJ2-3
ASSTGTVAWGTDTQY
>12|TRBV12-3/TRBV12-4|TRBJ1-1
ASTDRRMNTEAF